Shown below are 5 T cell receptor beta chains from a single sample sequenced in a study of vaccination effects on CD4 cells after COVID-19. ViraFEST assay sequencing came after antigen-specific CD4+ T cells were expanded with viral peptide pools. The culture ran for less than 12 days, and then CD4+ T cells were isolated. Subjects were given two BNT162b2 or mRNA-1273 vaccine doses. These receptors' targets are unknown. TCRdb's copy holds only in-frame clones and misses some; the assay was immunoSEQ multiplex PCR. Here the sample spans under 85,000 clones, around four fifths being singletons. This specimen consisted of CD4+ T cells from PBMCs cultured with HCoV-OC43 spike peptides, obtained after COVID-19 vaccination. Subset indicated: HCoV-OC43 spike overlapping peptide pool stimulation. The source is a human donor who received a COVID-19 vaccine.

There are a few counts of this clone. This chain connects TRBV28 to TRBJ2-7; 10 nucleotides align to TRBD1. This CDR3 has 16 amino acids. Looked up from germline, CDR1 is MDHEN and CDR2 is SYDVKM. Trimming cost V 4 bases and J 1 base; bases outside gene matches: 7. The CDR3 DNA sequence: TGTGCCAGCAGTTCCTTCGGGACAGGGGCTTCCTACGAGCAGTACGTC. It codes for CASSSFGTGASYEQYV.

The CDR3 is CASSFEVPGPGGYTF. The CDR3 coding sequence is TGTGCCAGCAGCTTCGAGGTGCCGGGGCCGGGAGGCTACACCTTC. This chain uses TRBV7-9 with TRBJ1-2; maybe TRBD1 (5 bases). The CDR3 spans 15 residues. V shed 3 bases and J shed 8 bases, with 19 bases lying between them. Per the germline V gene, CDR1 is SEHNR and CDR2 is FQNEAQ (reference sequence).

The V and J genes are TRBV15 and TRBJ1-2; D uncertain. The germline V gene encodes CDR1 LNHNV and CDR2 YYDKDF (reference sequence). CDR3 length: 13 residues. V was clipped by 3 bases and J by 5 bases, with 10 bases between them. CDR3 DNA sequence: TGTGCCACCAGCAGGGACGGTTATTATGGCTACACCTTC. Translation: CATSRDGYYGYTF.

The chain is built from TRBV9 and TRBJ2-5; 9 positions match TRBD2. This CDR3 spans 16 amino acids. The V gene end was trimmed by 5 bases and the J gene end by 2 bases; junction bases not matched to a gene: 10. In germline, CDR1 is SGDLS, CDR2 YYNGEE. The CDR3 protein is CASSEVAGGLQETQYF. The CDR3 DNA is TGTGCCAGCAGTGAGGTTGCGGGGGGGCTTCAAGAGACCCAGTACTTC.

The chain combines TRBV10-3 with TRBJ2-3; D is perhaps TRBD1 or TRBD2 (5 bases each). The CDR3 length is 12 residues. Germline CDR1 and CDR2: ENHRY and SYGVKD. The V and J ends lost 6 bases and 5 bases respectively, with 9 bases between them. CDR3 protein: CAISGAGDTQYF. CDR3 nucleotides: TGTGCCATCAGCGGGGCGGGAGATACGCAGTATTTT.